This T cell receptor (beta chain) was captured by sequencing in a study of cytomegalovirus exposure and HLA in healthy donors. At the level of the study: Inside one of the first data releases sat about 85 million unique TCRs taken from HLA-typed donors.

PCR used 60 Vbeta primers and 13 Jbeta primers. Here immunoSEQ multiplex PCR was the method, and the copy in TCRdb shows in-frame clones only, minus some. This sample's clone table lists 200,000 to 250,000 clones. CDR3 length: 16 amino acids. Trimming cost V 4 bases and J 3 bases, with 19 bases left between them. Per the germline V gene, CDR1 is SGHNT and CDR2 is YYREEE (reference sequence). Study observations and caveats: With later analysis, a missense DCLRE1C variant became linked to TCR beta V- and J-gene trimming. DRB1 had the most TCR associations and HLA-C the fewest, a later analysis found, with rates varying by HLA locus.

Regarding this clone: The antigen remains undetermined.

The TCR was taken from a woman aged 30 to 39 in good health and CMV-seropositive. The sample consisted of PBMCs. The chain carries TRBV5-4 and TRBJ2-5; tentative D call: TRBD2 (6 bases). The CDR3 here is CASSTYYRDSKETQYF. The DNA for the CDR3 is TGTGCCAGCAGCACCTATTACCGGGACTCAAAAGAGACCCAGTACTTC.